This passage covers 2 T cell receptor beta chains from one sample sequenced in a study of Graves' ophthalmopathy and Graves' hyperthyroidism. RNA transcripts served as template for amplifying TCR beta CDR3 sequences. First-round RT-PCR used HTBI primers; second-round multiplex PCR followed. Via MiXCR, TCRdb re-called the multiplex PCR reads, giving one row per CDR3 protein. This sample yields 350,000 to 450,000 distinct CDR3 sequences, of which approximately 16% are seen a single time; approximately 1.4% belongs to the top ten. The source material was peripheral blood. The source of these receptors is a woman younger than 35 with Graves' ophthalmopathy.

This clonotype is a singleton in its sample. The chain joins TRBV20-1 to TRBJ2-2, with unresolved D. This CDR3 has 13 residues. CDR1 is DFQATT, CDR2 SNEGSKA, per germline (reference sequence). V shed 5 bases and J shed 1 base, with 8 bases lying between them. The CDR3 DNA follows: TGCAGTGCTGTAACGGGGAACACCGGGGAGCTGTTTTTT. Its translation: CSAVTGNTGELFF.

Concerning this clonotype: This sequence may be a read error, since a much larger clone differs from it by one base. The genes are TRBV14 and TRBJ1-5, with 7 bases lining up with TRBD1. V was pared by 6 bases and J by 6 bases, with 8 bases of the junction left unmatched. The CDR3 is 14 amino acids. Germline V gene sequence: CDR1 SGHDN, CDR2 FVKESK. In nucleotides, the CDR3 is TGTGCCAGCAGACCATACAGGGGCTTTCAGCCCCAGCATTTT. This sequence encodes CASRPYRGFQPQHF.